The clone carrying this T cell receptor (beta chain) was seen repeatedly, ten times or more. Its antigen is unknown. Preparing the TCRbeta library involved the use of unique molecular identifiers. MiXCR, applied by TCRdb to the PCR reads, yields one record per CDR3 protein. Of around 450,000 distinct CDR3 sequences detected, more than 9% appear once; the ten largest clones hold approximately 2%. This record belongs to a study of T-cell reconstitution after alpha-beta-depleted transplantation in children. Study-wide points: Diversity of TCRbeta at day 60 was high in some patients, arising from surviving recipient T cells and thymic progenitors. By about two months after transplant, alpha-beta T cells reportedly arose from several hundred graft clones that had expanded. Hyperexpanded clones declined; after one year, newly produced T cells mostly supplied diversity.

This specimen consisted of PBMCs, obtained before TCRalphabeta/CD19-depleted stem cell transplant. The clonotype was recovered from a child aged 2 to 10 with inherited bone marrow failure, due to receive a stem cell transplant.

The CDR3 spells CASSQDLAGGPRETQYF. CDR3 DNA: TGTGCCAGCAGCCAAGATCTAGCGGGAGGGCCCAGGGAGACCCAGTACTTC. J is TRBJ2-5 and V is TRBV4-2; 12 nucleotides line up with TRBD2. Germline CDR1 is LGHNA and CDR2 is YNFKEQ. The CDR3 has 17 amino acids. Unmatched junction bases numbered 7, after V lost 0 bases and J lost 5 bases.